This entry lists 29 T cell receptor beta chains sequenced from one sample in a study of blood T cell repertoires in COVID-19. Measured with immunoSEQ multiplex PCR; TCRdb has only the in-frame clones, and not every one. The sample holds 250,000 to 300,000 clones, 86% seen once. The specimen sequenced was peripheral blood. The receptors derive from a woman between 65 and 79 years old with COVID-19, enrolled during active disease.

The chain carries TRBV28 and TRBJ1-3; perhaps TRBD1 as D (6 bases). The CDR3 extends over 15 amino acids. CDR1 is MDHEN and CDR2 is SYDVKM in the germline V gene. The V end lost 5 bases, the J end lost 0 bases, and 11 bases lay between the germline ends. As DNA, the CDR3 is TGTGCCAGCAGTCCTCAGGGGTTCTCTGGAAACACCATATATTTT. Translated, it gives CASSPQGFSGNTIYF.

The rearrangement uses TRBV7-2 and TRBJ1-5, with unresolved D. CDR1 is SGHTA and CDR2 is FQGNSA in the germline V gene. CDR3 size: 14 residues. V lost 2 bases to trimming and J lost 5 bases, with 10 bases between them. CDR3 coding DNA: TGTGCCAGCAGCTTATCCACAGAGTATCAGCCCCAGCATTTT. Translated: CASSLSTEYQPQHF.

The chain couples TRBV28 to TRBJ1-5, with D tentatively TRBD1 (5 bases). Trimming removed 6 bases at V and 6 bases at J, with 9 bases between. This CDR3 comprises 12 residues. Germline CDR1 is MDHEN and CDR2 is SYDVKM. The chain's CDR3 is CASRPQGQPQHF. The CDR3 DNA reads as TGTGCCAGCAGACCCCAGGGTCAGCCCCAGCATTTT.

The chain combines TRBV5-1 with TRBJ2-5; D is unresolved. The CDR3 runs to 16 residues. Trimming removed 3 bases from V and 2 bases from J, with 17 bases in between. Germline-derived CDR1 and CDR2 are SGHRS and YFSETQ. In DNA form, the CDR3 reads TGCGCCAGCAGCTCCCAAGCCACTACACCTCAAGAGACCCAGTACTTC. This sequence encodes CASSSQATTPQETQYF.

The chain links TRBV15 to TRBJ2-7, with 7 bases identical to TRBD2. The CDR3 loop spans 13 amino acids. Germline lookup yields CDR1 LNHNV and CDR2 YYDKDF (reference sequence). V lost 8 bases, J lost 4 bases, and 8 bases stayed unmatched. CDR3 residues: CATEGTNLYEQYF. The CDR3 DNA sequence: TGTGCCACCGAAGGGACTAACCTTTACGAGCAGTACTTC.

CDR3: CASSTRDRGPLEQYF. The CDR3 region has the DNA TGTGCCAGCAGCACCCGGGACAGGGGCCCCCTGGAGCAGTACTTC. The chain links TRBV5-4 to TRBJ2-7, with 10 bases identical to TRBD1. CDR1 SGHNT and CDR2 YYREEE come from the germline V gene (reference sequence). The CDR3 covers 15 residues. V lost 4 bases, J lost 7 bases, and 11 bases stayed unmatched.

V is TRBV29-1 and J is TRBJ2-3, with 9 bases identical to TRBD1. Germline lookup yields CDR1 SQVTM and CDR2 ANQGSEA. CDR3 length equals 16 residues. Unmatched junction bases numbered 13, after V lost 6 bases and J lost 3 bases. The CDR3 DNA reads TGCAGCGTCGCGAGGGCGGGACAGGGTAGGACAGATACGCAGTATTTT. It specifies CSVARAGQGRTDTQYF.

This clone occurred many times. The rearrangement links TRBV5-8 to TRBJ2-1; perhaps TRBD1 as D (7 bases). Trimming shortened V by 0 bases and J by 2 bases, and 15 bases separated the two germline ends. Germline values: CDR1 SGHTS, CDR2 YDEGEE. The CDR3 contains 17 residues. The CDR3 region has the DNA TGTGCCAGCAGCTTGGCCTGGTCAGGGGGGACCTACAATGAGCAGTTCTTC. It encodes CASSLAWSGGTYNEQFF.

The chain has TRBV7-2 and TRBJ2-7, with TRBD2 matching over 7 bases. The J segment lost 3 bases and the V segment lost 5 bases, leaving 19 bases of the junction unmatched. The CDR3 runs 18 residues. Germline V gene data show CDR1 as SGHTA and CDR2 as FQGNSA. CDR3 loop: CASSPPPTSARGYYEQYF. Written as DNA, the CDR3 is TGTGCCAGCAGCCCCCCCCCGACTAGTGCGCGGGGGTACTACGAGCAGTACTTC.

This clone was seen once. This rearrangement joins TRBV18 to TRBJ2-7, with 9 bases that match TRBD2. Germline loops: CDR1 KGHSH, CDR2 LQKENI. Trimming at V came to 2 bases and at J to 5 bases, leaving 1 base not matched to a gene. The CDR3 is 13 residues long. DNA of the CDR3: TGTGCCAGCTCACCAGTAGCGGGGGACGAGCAGTACTTC. Encoded protein: CASSPVAGDEQYF. Combining the CDR3 with reference TRBV18 and TRBJ2-7 gives the whole variable domain NAGVMQNPRHLVRRRGQEARLRCSPMKGHSHVYWYRQLPEEGLKFMVYLQKENIIDESGMPKERFSAEFPKEGPSILRIQQVVRGDSAAYFCASSPVAGDEQYFGPGTRLTVT.

The rearrangement joins TRBV2 to TRBJ1-2; 9 positions match TRBD1. There are 12 residues in the CDR3. The germline CDR1 and CDR2 sequences are SNHLY and FYNNEI. After removal of 10 bases from V and 6 bases from J, the junction contained 6 bases not matched to a gene. CDR3 in amino acids: CATKTGGDGYTF. The CDR3 DNA is TGTGCCACTAAGACAGGGGGGGATGGCTACACCTTC.

V is TRBV10-2 and J is TRBJ2-7; the D gene is possibly TRBD1 (6 bases). Trimming cost V 6 bases and J 4 bases, with 10 bases left between them. Germline-derived CDR1 and CDR2 are WSHSY and SAAADI. CDR3 length: 12 residues. The CDR3 reads CASSSDSYEQYF. CDR3 sequence (DNA): TGCGCCAGCAGCTCGGACAGTTACGAGCAGTACTTC.

The chain uses TRBV19 and TRBJ1-2; D perhaps matches TRBD1 (6 bases). The CDR3 is made up of 14 amino acids. Looked up from germline, CDR1 is LNHDA and CDR2 is SQIVND (reference sequence). The ends were cut back, 3 bases at V and 1 base at J, with 9 bases in the middle. The CDR3 protein is CASSITGSNYGYTF. In DNA form, the CDR3 reads TGTGCCAGTAGTATTACAGGGAGTAACTATGGCTACACCTTC. Combining the CDR3 with reference TRBV19 and TRBJ1-2 gives the whole variable domain DGGITQSPKYLFRKEGQNVTLSCEQNLNHDAMYWYRQDPGQGLRLIYYSQIVNDFQKGDIAEGYSVSREKKESFPLTVTSAQKNPTAFYLCASSITGSNYGYTFGSGTRLTVV.

The chain carries TRBV9 and TRBJ1-1; a weak D match, TRBD1 (6 bases). This CDR3 comprises 17 residues. The V and J ends lost 3 bases and 1 base respectively, with 19 bases between them. Germline CDR1 reads SGDLS; CDR2 reads YYNGEE. CDR3 sequence: CASSEGVVRGGNTEAFF. CDR3 nucleotide sequence: TGTGCCAGCAGCGAGGGGGTTGTTCGGGGCGGGAACACTGAAGCTTTCTTT.

This clone was counted between two and nine times. The chain combines TRBV19 with TRBJ2-2, with 7 bases aligning to TRBD1. J gave up 3 bases and V 7 bases, and 5 bases lay outside the gene matches. The CDR3 is 14 residues long. CDR1 is LNHDA and CDR2 is SQIVND in the germline V gene (reference sequence). The CDR3 sequence is CASTTGSYTGELFF. CDR3 bases: TGTGCCAGTACGACAGGGTCGTACACCGGGGAGCTGTTTTTT.

This chain links TRBV7-8 with TRBJ2-7; 9 bases fit TRBD1. The CDR3 loop spans 14 amino acids. Looked up from germline, CDR1 is SGHVS and CDR2 is FQNEAQ. V shed 5 bases and J 2 bases; nucleotides not matched to a gene: 4. CDR3 DNA sequence: TGTGCCAGCAGCCGCCGGGACAGGGCCTACGAGCAGTACTTC. Protein sequence: CASSRRDRAYEQYF.

This rearrangement joins TRBV27 to TRBJ2-7; 9 nucleotides line up with TRBD1. V gave up 5 bases and J gave up 2 bases; unmatched junction bases: 7. This CDR3 contains 15 residues. Germline V lookup: CDR1 MNHEY, CDR2 SMNVEV (reference sequence). The CDR3 DNA is TGTGCCAGCAGTAATGGACAGGGGCTAACCTACGAGCAGTACTTC. This sequence encodes CASSNGQGLTYEQYF.

This chain links TRBV11-2 with TRBJ1-6, with a weak D call TRBD1 (5 bases). This CDR3 has 17 residues. The V and J ends lost 3 bases and 0 bases respectively, with 12 bases between them. Germline values: CDR1 SGHAT, CDR2 FQNNGV. CDR3: CASSLTGGASYNSPLHF. CDR3 DNA sequence: TGTGCCAGCAGCTTGACGGGTGGGGCCTCCTATAATTCACCCCTCCACTTT.

This clone has a single count. V usage is TRBV27 and J usage is TRBJ2-7; D might be TRBD2 (6 bases). The CDR3 has 14 amino acids. With 2 bases removed from V and 3 bases from J, the gap between germline ends came to 11 bases. CDR1 MNHEY and CDR2 SMNVEV come from the germline V gene (reference sequence). The CDR3 loop reads CASSLQGGNYEQYF. The CDR3 DNA reads TGTGCCAGCAGTTTACAGGGAGGCAACTACGAGCAGTACTTC.

The J gene is TRBJ2-3, the V gene TRBV5-6; 9 nucleotides line up with TRBD1. Germline assignment: CDR1 SGHDT and CDR2 YYEEEE. V lost 5 bases, J lost 0 bases, and 13 bases stayed unmatched. The CDR3 extends over 18 amino acids. This CDR3 is CASRAGTGRAASTDTQYF. The DNA for the CDR3 is TGTGCCAGCAGGGCCGGGACAGGGAGAGCTGCCAGCACAGATACGCAGTATTTT. Full variable domain (outside the CDR3, taken from reference TRBV5-6 and TRBJ2-3): DAGVTQSPTHLIKTRGQQVTLRCSPKSGHDTVSWYQQALGQGPQFIFQYYEEEERQRGNFPDRFSGHQFPNYSSELNVNALLLGDSALYLCASRAGTGRAASTDTQYFGPGTRLTVL.

The rearrangement links TRBV21-1 to TRBJ2-1; the table's TRBD1 call for D was not verified on the DNA. TRBV21-1 is tagged as a pseudogene. The length of the CDR3 is 16 residues. CDR3: CASSSRQGLAYNEQFF. The CDR3 nucleotides are TGTGCCAGCAGCAGCCGACAGGGTTTGGCCTACAATGAGCAGTTCTTC.

This chain connects TRBV5-8 to TRBJ2-3; D not resolved. This CDR3 is built from 12 residues. V was cut by 3 bases and J by 7 bases, with 9 bases left in between. CDR1 and CDR2 from the germline V gene are SGHTS and YDEGEE. CDR3 residues: CASSSLPNTQYF. The DNA for the CDR3 is TGTGCCAGCAGCTCACTCCCGAATACGCAGTATTTT.

V gene TRBV2 combines with J gene TRBJ1-1; unclear D gene. Trimming pared 6 bases from V and 1 base from J, leaving 9 bases between. The CDR3 spans 13 residues. Germline-derived CDR1 and CDR2 are SNHLY and FYNNEI. DNA for the CDR3: TGTGCCAGCAGAACACTATCGAACACTGAAGCTTTCTTT. Translating gives CASRTLSNTEAFF.

This chain links TRBV7-2 with TRBJ1-2, with TRBD1 matching over 8 bases. Germline V lookup: CDR1 SGHTA, CDR2 FQGNSA. The CDR3 has 16 residues. V dropped 1 base and J dropped 0; count of bases not matched to a gene: 4. In DNA form, the CDR3 reads TGTGCCAGCAGCTTAGGAGGACAGGGATCTAACTATGGCTACACCTTC. Residues: CASSLGGQGSNYGYTF.

This clone appeared once. The chain has TRBV6-6 and TRBJ2-3, with 10 positions matching TRBD2. In germline, CDR1 is MNHNY, CDR2 SVGAGI (reference sequence). V lost 2 bases, J lost 5 bases, and 7 bases stayed unmatched. CDR3 length: 16 residues. CDR3 in amino acids: CASSYGTSEFQDTQYF. The DNA for the CDR3 is TGTGCCAGCAGTTACGGGACTAGCGAGTTTCAAGATACGCAGTATTTT.

This sequence joins TRBV19 and TRBJ1-5; D is uncertain. The CDR3 totals 16 residues. Germline CDR1 and CDR2: LNHDA and SQIVND (reference sequence). Deletions cut 1 base from V and 0 bases from J, with 10 bases between. The CDR3 region is CASSIARGVSNQPQHF. CDR3 bases: TGTGCCAGTAGTATAGCTCGGGGTGTTAGCAATCAGCCCCAGCATTTT.

The CDR3 here is CASISNNWGGDYYGYTF. The CDR3 DNA sequence: TGTGCCAGCATCTCAAATAACTGGGGGGGCGACTACTATGGCTACACCTTC. This rearrangement joins TRBV7-9 to TRBJ1-2; possible D gene TRBD1, 6 bases. Per the germline V gene, CDR1 is SEHNR and CDR2 is FQNEAQ (reference sequence). The CDR3 runs 17 residues. V was pared by 7 bases and J by 3 bases, with 24 bases between. The variable domain in full, with the rest retrieved from reference TRBV7-9 and TRBJ1-2, is DTGVSQNPRHKITKRGQNVTFRCDPISEHNRLYWYRQTLGQGPEFLTYFQNEAQLEKSRLLSDRFSAERPKGSFSTLEIQRTEQGDSAMYLCASISNNWGGDYYGYTFGSGTRLTVV.

The V gene is TRBV2, the J gene TRBJ1-4; D may be TRBD1 (6 bases). Trimming took 5 bases from V and 5 from J, leaving 18 bases between them. Germline assignment: CDR1 SNHLY and CDR2 FYNNEI. This CDR3 has 16 residues. In DNA form, the CDR3 reads TGTGCCAGCAGTTCTCGCCTGACAGGAAGCAATGAAAAACTGTTTTTT. It yields the protein CASSSRLTGSNEKLFF.

The genes are TRBV7-9 and TRBJ1-4, with D tentatively TRBD1 (6 bases). The CDR3 covers 15 residues. CDR1 and CDR2 from the germline V gene are SEHNR and FQNEAQ (reference sequence). V gave up 1 base and J gave up 3 bases, with 9 bases separating them. The CDR3 region has the DNA TGTGCCAGCAGCTTAGGCAGGGGTCCTAATGAAAAACTGTTTTTT. It translates to CASSLGRGPNEKLFF.